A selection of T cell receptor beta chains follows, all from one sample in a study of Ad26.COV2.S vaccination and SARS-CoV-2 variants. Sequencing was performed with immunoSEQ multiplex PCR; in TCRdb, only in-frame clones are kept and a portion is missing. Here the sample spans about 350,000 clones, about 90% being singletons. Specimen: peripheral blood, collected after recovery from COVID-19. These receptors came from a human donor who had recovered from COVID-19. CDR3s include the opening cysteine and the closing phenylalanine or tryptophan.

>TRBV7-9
CASSYYNEQFF
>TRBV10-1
CASSDPTSGGPVGGTQYF
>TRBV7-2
CASSSGTSGGLQQIF
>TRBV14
CASSQKVDRVYNEQFF
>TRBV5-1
CASSLMTGGQGEQYF
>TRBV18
CASSPSGTGGLFSYEQYF
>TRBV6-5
CASSSDTGENYNEQFF
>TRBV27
CASSPPGRQETQYF
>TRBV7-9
CASATGGVDYGYTF
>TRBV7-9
CASSSRTSGPKDTQYF
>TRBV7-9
CASSRYGGVTYNEQFF
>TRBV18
CASSPRGANTGELFF
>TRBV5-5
CASSFEASGITDTQYF